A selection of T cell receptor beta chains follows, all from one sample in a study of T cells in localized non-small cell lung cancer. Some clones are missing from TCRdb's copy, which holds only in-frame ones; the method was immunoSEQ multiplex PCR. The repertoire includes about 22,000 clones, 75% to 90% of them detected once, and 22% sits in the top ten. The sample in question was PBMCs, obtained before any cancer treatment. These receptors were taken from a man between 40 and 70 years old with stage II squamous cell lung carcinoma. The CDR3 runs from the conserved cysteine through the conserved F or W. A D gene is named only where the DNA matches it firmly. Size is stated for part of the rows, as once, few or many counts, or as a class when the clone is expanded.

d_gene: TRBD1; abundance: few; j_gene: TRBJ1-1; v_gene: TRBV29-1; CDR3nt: TGCAGCGCTGACAGGGGGCAAGGCACTGAAGCTTTCTTT; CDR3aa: CSADRGQGTEAFF
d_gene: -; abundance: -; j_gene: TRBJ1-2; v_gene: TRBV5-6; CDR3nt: TGTGCCAGCAGCGCCTGGGGGACGGAAGGCTACACCTTC; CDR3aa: CASSAWGTEGYTF
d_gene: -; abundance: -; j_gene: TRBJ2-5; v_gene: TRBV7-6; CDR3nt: TGTGCCAGCGGGTCGGGCCAACAAGAGACCCAGTACTTC; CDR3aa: CASGSGQQETQYF
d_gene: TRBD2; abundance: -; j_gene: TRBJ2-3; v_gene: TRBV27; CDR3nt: TGTGCCAGCAGTTCCCGACTAGCGGGGGGCACAGATACGCAGTATTTT; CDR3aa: CASSSRLAGGTDTQYF
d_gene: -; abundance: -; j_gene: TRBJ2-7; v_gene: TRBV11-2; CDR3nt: TGTGCCAGCAGCTTAGATCGAGGCAGGGCCCACGAGCAGTACTTC; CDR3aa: CASSLDRGRAHEQYF
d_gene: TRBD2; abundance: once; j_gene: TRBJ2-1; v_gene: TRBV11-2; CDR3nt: TGTGCCAGCAGCCCATATAGCGGGAGGGTCGGTGAGCAGTTCTTC; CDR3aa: CASSPYSGRVGEQFF
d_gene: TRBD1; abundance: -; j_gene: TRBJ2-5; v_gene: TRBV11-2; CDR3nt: TGTGCCAGCAGCCCGACAGGGACGGAGACCCAGTACTTC; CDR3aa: CASSPTGTETQYF
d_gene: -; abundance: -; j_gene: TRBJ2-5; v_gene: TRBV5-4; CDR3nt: TGTGCCAGCAGCCCGGCGGGACAGCTCCAAGAGACCCAGTACTTC; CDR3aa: CASSPAGQLQETQYF
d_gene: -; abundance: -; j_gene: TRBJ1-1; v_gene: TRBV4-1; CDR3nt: TGCGCCAGCAGCCAAGAAGGGCTGAACACTGAAGCTTTCTTT; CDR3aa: CASSQEGLNTEAFF
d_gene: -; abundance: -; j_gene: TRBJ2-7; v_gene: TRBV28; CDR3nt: TGTGCCAGCACCAGGACAGTCGATTACGAGCAGTACTTC; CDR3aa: CASTRTVDYEQYF
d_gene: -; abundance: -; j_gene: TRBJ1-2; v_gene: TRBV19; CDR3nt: TGTGCCAGTAGTATTACAACTAACTATGGCTACACCTTC; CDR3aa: CASSITTNYGYTF